This TCR beta chain was captured in a study of T-cell reconstitution after alpha-beta-depleted transplantation in children. The CDR3 spans 13 residues. Germline CDR1 reads SGHTA; CDR2 reads FQGNSA. V was pared by 2 bases and J by 10 bases, with 3 bases of the junction left unmatched. Unique molecular identifiers featured in how the TCRbeta library was prepared. TCRdb called the PCR reads again in MiXCR, with one record for every CDR3 protein. The profile shows fewer than 550,000 distinct CDR3 sequences, over 9.5% of them singletons. This clonotype came up a few times. Its target is not known. General study findings and limits: Newly produced T cells mostly accounted for T-cell counts and diversity one year post-transplant.

The source was PBMCs, mostly from graft donor cells, collected 180 days after TCRalphabeta/CD19-depleted stem cell transplant. The sequence was collected from a female patient aged 2 to 10 who had a stem cell transplant for aplastic anemia, so the T cells may come from the graft donor. V gene TRBV7-2 combines with J gene TRBJ2-7, with 12 bases that match TRBD2. DNA of the CDR3: TGTGCCAGCAGCTTAACTAGCGGGAGGTACCAGTACGTC. Amino acids: CASSLTSGRYQYV.